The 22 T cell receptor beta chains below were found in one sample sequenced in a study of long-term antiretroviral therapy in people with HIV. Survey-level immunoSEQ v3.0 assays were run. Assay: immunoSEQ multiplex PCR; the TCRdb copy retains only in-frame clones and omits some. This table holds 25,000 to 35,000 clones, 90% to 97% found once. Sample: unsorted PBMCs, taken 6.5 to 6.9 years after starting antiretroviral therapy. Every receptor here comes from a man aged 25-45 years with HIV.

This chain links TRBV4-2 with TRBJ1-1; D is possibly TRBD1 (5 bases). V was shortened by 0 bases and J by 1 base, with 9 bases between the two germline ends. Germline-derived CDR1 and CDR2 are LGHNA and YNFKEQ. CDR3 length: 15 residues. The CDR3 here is CASSQEVGENTEAFF. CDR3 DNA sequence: TGTGCCAGCAGCCAAGAGGTAGGGGAGAACACTGAAGCTTTCTTT.

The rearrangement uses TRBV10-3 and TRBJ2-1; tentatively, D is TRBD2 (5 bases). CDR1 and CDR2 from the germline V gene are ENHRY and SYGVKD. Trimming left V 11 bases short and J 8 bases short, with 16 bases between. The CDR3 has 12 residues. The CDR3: CAVKRERDEQFF. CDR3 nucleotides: TGTGCCGTCAAGAGGGAACGCGATGAGCAGTTCTTC.

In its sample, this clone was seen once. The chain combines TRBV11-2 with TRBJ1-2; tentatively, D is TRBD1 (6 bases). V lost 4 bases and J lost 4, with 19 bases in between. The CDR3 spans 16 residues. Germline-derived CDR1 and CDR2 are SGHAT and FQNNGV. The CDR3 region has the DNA TGTGCCAGCAGCTCCTCCTCACCGACAGGACCCTATGGCTACACCTTC. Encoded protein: CASSSSSPTGPYGYTF.

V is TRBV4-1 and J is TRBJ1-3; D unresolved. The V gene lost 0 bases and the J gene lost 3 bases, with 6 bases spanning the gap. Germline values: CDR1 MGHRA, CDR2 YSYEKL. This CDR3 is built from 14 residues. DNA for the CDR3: TGCGCCAGCAGCCAAGAAGTGGGTGGAAACACCATATATTTT. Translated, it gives CASSQEVGGNTIYF.

The CDR3 spells CASSPPGAGSSNQPQHF. Here the CDR3 DNA reads TGTGCCAGCTCACCACCTGGGGCCGGGTCGAGCAATCAGCCCCAGCATTTT. The chain couples TRBV18 to TRBJ1-5; D is possibly TRBD1 (5 bases). The CDR3 has 17 residues. The germline V gene encodes CDR1 KGHSH and CDR2 LQKENI. Trimming took 0 bases from V and 1 from J, leaving 13 bases between them.

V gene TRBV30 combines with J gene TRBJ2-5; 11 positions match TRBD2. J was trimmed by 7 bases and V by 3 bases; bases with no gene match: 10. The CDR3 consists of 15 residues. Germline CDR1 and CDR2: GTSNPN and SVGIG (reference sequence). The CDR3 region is CAWRVAGGPWGTQYF. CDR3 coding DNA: TGTGCCTGGAGGGTAGCGGGAGGGCCGTGGGGGACCCAGTACTTC.

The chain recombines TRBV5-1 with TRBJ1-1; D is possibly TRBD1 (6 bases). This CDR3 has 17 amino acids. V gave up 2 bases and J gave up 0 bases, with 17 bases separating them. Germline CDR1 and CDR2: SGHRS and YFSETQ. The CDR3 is CASSFGNRAELNTEAFF. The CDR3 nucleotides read TGCGCCAGCAGCTTCGGAAACAGGGCAGAATTGAACACTGAAGCTTTCTTT.

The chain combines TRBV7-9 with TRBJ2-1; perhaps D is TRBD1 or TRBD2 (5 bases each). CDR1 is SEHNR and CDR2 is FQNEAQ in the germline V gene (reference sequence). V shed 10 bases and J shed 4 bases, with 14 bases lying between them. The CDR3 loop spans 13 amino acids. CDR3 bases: TGTGCCATCAGGGACCCTCTTTACAATGAGCAGTTCTTC. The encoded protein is CAIRDPLYNEQFF.

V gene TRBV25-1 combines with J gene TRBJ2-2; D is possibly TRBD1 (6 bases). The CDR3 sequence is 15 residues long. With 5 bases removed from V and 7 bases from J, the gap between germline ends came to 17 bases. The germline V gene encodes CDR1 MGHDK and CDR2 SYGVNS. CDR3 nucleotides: TGTGCCAGCAGTCGCGAAGGGGGTTGGAGCGGGGAGCTGTTTTTT. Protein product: CASSREGGWSGELFF. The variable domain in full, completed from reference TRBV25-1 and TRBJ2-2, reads EADIYQTPRYLVIGTGKKITLECSQTMGHDKMYWYQQDPGMELHLIHYSYGVNSTEKGDLSSESTVSRIRTEHFPLTLESARPSHTSQYLCASSREGGWSGELFFGEGSRLTVL.

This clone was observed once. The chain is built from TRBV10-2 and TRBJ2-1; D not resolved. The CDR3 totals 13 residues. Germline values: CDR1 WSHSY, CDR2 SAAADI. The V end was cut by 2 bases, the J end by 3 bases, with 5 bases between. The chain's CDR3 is CASSEGDYNEQFF. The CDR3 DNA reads TGCGCCAGCAGTGAGGGGGACTACAATGAGCAGTTCTTC.

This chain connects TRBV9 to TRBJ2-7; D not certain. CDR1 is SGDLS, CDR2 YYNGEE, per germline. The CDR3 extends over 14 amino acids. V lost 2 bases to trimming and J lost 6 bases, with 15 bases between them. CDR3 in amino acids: CASSVFDASGEQYF. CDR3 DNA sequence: TGTGCCAGCAGCGTCTTCGACGCCTCGGGCGAGCAGTACTTC.

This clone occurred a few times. The CDR3 nucleotides are TGCGCCAGCAGCCGAACCCTAGCGGGAGGGACATACGAGCAGTACTTC. Amino acid sequence: CASSRTLAGGTYEQYF. J is TRBJ2-7 and V is TRBV4-3; 12 nucleotides align to TRBD2. The CDR3 runs 16 residues. The germline CDR1 and CDR2 sequences are LGHNA and YSLEER. V trimming: 4 bases; J trimming: 4 bases; junction bases outside the gene matches: 8.

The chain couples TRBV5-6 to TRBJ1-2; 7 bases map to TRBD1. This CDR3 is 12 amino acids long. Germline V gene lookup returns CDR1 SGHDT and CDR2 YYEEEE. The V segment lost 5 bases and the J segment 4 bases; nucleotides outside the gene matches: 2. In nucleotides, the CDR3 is TGTGCCAGCAGACGGGACAGCTATGGCTACACCTTC. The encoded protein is CASRRDSYGYTF.

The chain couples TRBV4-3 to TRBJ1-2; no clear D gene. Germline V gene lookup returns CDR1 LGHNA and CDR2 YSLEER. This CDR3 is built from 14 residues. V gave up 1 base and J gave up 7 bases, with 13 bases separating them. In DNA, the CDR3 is TGCGCCAGCAGCCAAGTACTTCCGTCCCTTGGCTACACCTTC. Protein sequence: CASSQVLPSLGYTF.

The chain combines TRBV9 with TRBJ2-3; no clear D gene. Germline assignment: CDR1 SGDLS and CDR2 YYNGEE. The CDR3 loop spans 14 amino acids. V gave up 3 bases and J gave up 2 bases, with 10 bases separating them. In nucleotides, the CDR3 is TGTGCCAGCAGCGAACTGGGTTCCACAGATACGCAGTATTTT. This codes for CASSELGSTDTQYF.

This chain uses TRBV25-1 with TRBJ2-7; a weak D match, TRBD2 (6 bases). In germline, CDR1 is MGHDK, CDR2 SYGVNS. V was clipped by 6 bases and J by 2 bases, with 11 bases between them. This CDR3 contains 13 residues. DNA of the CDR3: TGTGCCAGCAGCGGAGGGAGGACCTACGAGCAGTACTTC. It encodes CASSGGRTYEQYF.

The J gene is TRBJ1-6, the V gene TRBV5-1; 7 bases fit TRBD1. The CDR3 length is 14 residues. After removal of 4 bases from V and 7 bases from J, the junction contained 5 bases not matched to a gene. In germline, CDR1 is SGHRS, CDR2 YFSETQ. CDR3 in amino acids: CASSDWDRNSPLHF. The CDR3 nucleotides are TGCGCCAGCAGCGATTGGGACAGAAATTCACCCCTCCACTTT.

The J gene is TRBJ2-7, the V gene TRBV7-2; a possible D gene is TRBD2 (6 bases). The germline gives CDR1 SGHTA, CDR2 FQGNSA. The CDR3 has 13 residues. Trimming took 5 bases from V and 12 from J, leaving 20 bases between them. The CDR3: CASSNNRDSSPYF. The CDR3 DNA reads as TGTGCCAGCAGCAACAACCGGGACTCAAGCCCGTACTTC.

CDR3 nucleotide sequence: TGTGCCAGCAGCTTAGTGTATGACAAAAGGGGCACTGAAGCTTTCTTT. Encoded protein: CASSLVYDKRGTEAFF. The chain employs TRBV7-2 and TRBJ1-1; a possible D gene is TRBD1 (5 bases). This CDR3 has 16 amino acids. Germline lookup yields CDR1 SGHTA and CDR2 FQGNSA. V was trimmed by 1 base and J by 4 bases, leaving 16 bases between them. Looking up the rest from reference TRBV7-2 and TRBJ1-1 gives the full variable domain: GAGVSQSPSNKVTEKGKDVELRCDPISGHTALYWYRQSLGQGLEFLIYFQGNSAPDKSGLPSDRFSAERTGGSVSTLTIQRTQQEDSAVYLCASSLVYDKRGTEAFFGQGTRLTVV.

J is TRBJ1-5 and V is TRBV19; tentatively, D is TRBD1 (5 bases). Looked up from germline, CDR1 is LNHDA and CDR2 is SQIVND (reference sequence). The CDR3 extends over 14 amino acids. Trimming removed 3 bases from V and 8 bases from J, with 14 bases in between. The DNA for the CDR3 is TGTGCCAGTAGTATCACCGGGGCAAGTGAGCCCCAGCATTTT. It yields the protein CASSITGASEPQHF. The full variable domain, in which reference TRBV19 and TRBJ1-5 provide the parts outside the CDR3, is DGGITQSPKYLFRKEGQNVTLSCEQNLNHDAMYWYRQDPGQGLRLIYYSQIVNDFQKGDIAEGYSVSREKKESFPLTVTSAQKNPTAFYLCASSITGASEPQHFGDGTRLSIL.

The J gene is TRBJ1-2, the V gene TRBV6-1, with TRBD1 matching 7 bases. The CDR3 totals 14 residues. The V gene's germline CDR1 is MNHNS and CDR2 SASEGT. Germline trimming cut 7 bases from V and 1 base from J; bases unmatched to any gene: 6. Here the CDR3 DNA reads TGTGCCAGCACTGCGACAGGGCTTAACTATGGCTACACCTTC. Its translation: CASTATGLNYGYTF.

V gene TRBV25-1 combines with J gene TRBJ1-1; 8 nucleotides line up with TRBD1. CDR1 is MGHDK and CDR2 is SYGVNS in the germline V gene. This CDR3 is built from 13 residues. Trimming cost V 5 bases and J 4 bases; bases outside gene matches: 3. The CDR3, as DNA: TGTGCCAGCAGTAAGACAGGGGCCACTGAAGCTTTCTTT. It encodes CASSKTGATEAFF.